This entry features one T cell receptor (beta chain) sequence. Its binding antigen is unknown. Within one base of it there is no much larger clone, and no base qualities were kept. V lost 0 bases and J lost 5 bases; the stretch between them is 10 bases long. CDR1 and CDR2, looked up from the germline V gene (reference sequence), are SGHAT and FQDESV. The CDR3 spans 14 residues, from the cysteine through the phenylalanine. CDR3 DNA only is kept here, 42 bases in frame from base 1. The library was produced with 5' RACE. TCRdb names Illumina HiSeq 2500 as the instrument used. A second PCR of about 6 to 12 cycles was run with a J-beta primer mix and a sample-barcoded 5' primer. Each TCR beta cDNA molecule received a unique molecular identifier from a template-switch 5' adaptor carrying 12 random nucleotides. Each sample yielded at least 2.5 million CDR3-containing paired-end reads. The Mint cDNA synthesis kit, primed by a TRBC-specific oligonucleotide, was used to synthesize first-strand cDNA from all RNA. After uracil-DNA glycosylase treatment, a first 18-cycle PCR used universal primers M1SS and BC2_uni_R on all cDNA. In the authors' own workflow: Normalization of each sample was performed by random selection of 1 million high-quality reads, each carrying a distinct molecular identifier. Reads with shared molecular identifiers were discarded instead of being binned into consensus sequences. MiTCR, with a Q25 quality threshold and the strictest error-elimination algorithm, was used for CDR3 identification, clonotype clustering and error correction. A nonparametric unseen species model with Euler transformation was used to estimate lower-bound total TCR beta diversity. The public reads were reanalyzed by TCRdb: fastp trimming at Q25, MiXCR alignment, in-frame beta chains only. Each CDR3 protein gets just one entry, which takes the most common genes and DNA from the rows behind it. TCRdb assigned the V and J calls; the authors' analysis was not used. The sample data list about 580,000 distinct CDR3 sequences, and less than 60% of these were observed just once. The ten largest make up approximately 23% of the sample.

Donors were around 37 systemically healthy Caucasian individuals from Russia aged roughly 6 to 90 years. Around 9.8 milliliters of peripheral blood were collected from each donor into EDTA-treated Vacutainer tubes. Ficoll-Paque density-gradient centrifugation was used to isolate PBMCs, with at least 7 million obtained per sample. Trizol reagent was used to extract total RNA from the PBMCs, yielding at least 5.5 micrograms per sample. For every donor, an aliquot of PBMCs went through flow cytometry to measure the percentages of naive CD45RAhigh/CD27high T cells. This specimen comes from a study of blood T cells in healthy people across ages (dated by TCRdb to the mid-2010s). The study in broad terms: In model experiments, roughly one uniquely barcoded TCR beta cDNA molecule per two T cells was captured by template switching. The study measured age-related changes in TCR beta repertoire diversity using deep sequencing normalized with unique cDNA molecular identifiers. The study analyzed two additional independent replicas of 1 million unique cDNA reads from the same blood draw for two donors, one aged 18 to 29 and one aged 80 or older. Donors were grouped into four age groups: young (average about 15 years), middle-aged (under 40), aged (62) and long-lived (less than 85). To avoid experimental bias, donors of different ages were distributed randomly across sequencing lanes. General study outcomes and caveats: Total diversity estimates from one million sequenced T cells were considered lower bounds and underestimates. Observed TCR beta diversity correlated strongly with the percentage of naive T cells measured by flow cytometry. Compared with the aged group, more naive CD4+ T cells, fewer expanded clones and increased TCR diversity were shown by the long-lived group, suggesting age selection. Because profiling used bulk unsorted PBMCs, naive and antigen-experienced compartments could not be compared conclusively. The CMV infection status of donors was not known, potentially confounding age-related changes in expanded clonotypes. Observed TCR beta diversity per million T cells fell roughly linearly with age, and a significant reduction was already apparent by age around 36.

The sequence joins TRBV11-1 to TRBJ2-5; no D gene can be assigned with confidence. The source of this sequence is an elderly man in good health. The sample taken for sequencing was blood. The DNA is TGTGCCAGCAGCTTAGCTGGGGAACGGGAGACCCAGTACTTC. Its coded protein is CASSLAGERETQYF.